Shown below are 26 T cell receptor beta chains from a single sample sequenced in a study of persistence of HIV-infected CD4 T cells. Sequencing used immunoSEQ version 4 in survey mode. Profiled with immunoSEQ multiplex PCR; TCRdb holds only in-frame clones, not every one. The profile shows approximately 40,000 clones, approximately 78% of them singletons. Cells were stimulated with overlapping HIV-1 Gag 15-mer peptides. CD40L-negative CD69-negative CD45RO-high memory CD4+ T cells were sorted as populations depleted of antigen-responding cells. Antigens of these TCRs are unknown. This material consisted of CD4+ T cells sorted from PBMCs after approximately 20-hour stimulation, taken from a patient who received antiretroviral therapy. All receptors derive from an adult man with HIV who was CMV-seropositive.

The chain uses TRBV27 and TRBJ1-2; 8 bases line up with TRBD1. The CDR3 has 12 amino acids. Germline loops: CDR1 MNHEY, CDR2 SMNVEV (reference sequence). Germline trimming cut 6 bases from V and 7 bases from J; bases unmatched to any gene: 4. CDR3 amino acids: CASRQGALGYTF. For the CDR3, the DNA is TGTGCCAGCAGGCAGGGGGCGCTTGGCTACACCTTC.

CDR3 in amino acids: CAISDPDWGSPLHF. The CDR3 region has the DNA TGTGCCATCAGTGATCCGGACTGGGGATCACCCCTCCACTTT. The rearrangement joins TRBV10-3 to TRBJ1-6, with D uncertain. V was clipped by 3 bases and J by 10 bases, with 13 bases between them. CDR1 ENHRY and CDR2 SYGVKD come from the germline V gene. This CDR3 comprises 14 residues.

The rearrangement links TRBV27 to TRBJ2-2; TRBD1 might be the D (6 bases). V dropped 5 bases and J dropped 4 bases, with 8 bases sitting between them. Per germline, CDR1 MNHEY and CDR2 SMNVEV (reference sequence). The CDR3 totals 13 residues. In DNA form, the CDR3 reads TGTGCCAGCAGTGTCAGGGGCACCGGGGAGCTGTTTTTT. Translating gives CASSVRGTGELFF.

CDR3: CASSLATDYGYTF. CDR3 nucleotides: TGCGCCAGCAGCTTGGCCACCGACTATGGCTACACCTTC. The chain carries TRBV5-1 and TRBJ1-2; D is unclear. This CDR3 has 13 amino acids. The V end was cut by 0 bases, the J end by 3 bases, with 6 bases between. Germline assignment: CDR1 SGHRS and CDR2 YFSETQ.

In its sample, this clone was seen once. The chain couples TRBV10-3 to TRBJ2-7; 10 bases map to TRBD1. Germline CDR1 and CDR2: ENHRY and SYGVKD. This CDR3 region has 18 residues. V lost 4 bases and J lost 0; bases outside the gene matches: 12. The CDR3 is CAISGGDRGRRNSYEQYF. In nucleotides, the CDR3 is TGTGCCATCAGTGGGGGGGACAGGGGACGCCGCAACTCCTACGAGCAGTACTTC.

V usage is TRBV3-1 (or the pseudogene TRBV3-2) and J usage is TRBJ2-7; TRBD2 aligns across 13 bases. Germline CDR1 LGHDT, CDR2 YNNKEL (reference sequence). V trimming: 4 bases; J trimming: 9 bases; junction bases outside the gene matches: 3. This CDR3 comprises 13 residues. The CDR3 DNA follows: TGTGCCAGCAGCCCGGGACTAGCGGGATGGCAGTACTTC. Translated: CASSPGLAGWQYF.

The rearrangement links TRBV29-1 to TRBJ2-7; D is possibly TRBD2 (5 bases). The germline CDR1 and CDR2 sequences are SQVTM and ANQGSEA. This CDR3 contains 13 residues. V gave up 4 bases and J gave up 3 bases, with 13 bases separating them. The CDR3 region is CSVGRTGIYEQYF. CDR3 DNA sequence: TGCAGCGTTGGGCGGACGGGGATCTACGAGCAGTACTTC.

The CDR3 loop is CAISEDRGSYEQYF. CDR3 nucleotides: TGTGCCATCAGTGAAGACAGGGGTTCGTACGAGCAGTACTTC. V usage is TRBV10-3 and J usage is TRBJ2-7; 8 positions match TRBD1. CDR1 ENHRY and CDR2 SYGVKD come from the germline V gene. V shed 3 bases and J 4 bases; nucleotides not matched to a gene: 5. This CDR3 region has 14 residues.

The rearrangement links TRBV6-5 to TRBJ1-5; D ambiguous. Germline V gives CDR1 MNHEY, CDR2 SVGAGI. Trimming shortened V by 2 bases and J by 0 bases, and 8 bases separated the two germline ends. The CDR3 spans 15 residues. The CDR3 bases are TGTGCCAGCAGTTACCCGGGAAGTAGCAATCAGCCCCAGCATTTT. Translated, it gives CASSYPGSSNQPQHF.

This sequence joins TRBV7-9 and TRBJ1-2, with TRBD1 matching 8 bases. The length of the CDR3 is 13 residues. J lost 7 bases, V lost 5 bases, and 6 bases had no gene match. The germline V gene has CDR1 SEHNR and CDR2 FQNEAQ (reference sequence). CDR3 residues: CASSRTGTTGYTF. The CDR3 DNA reads TGTGCCAGCAGCCGGACAGGGACGACTGGCTACACCTTC.

This chain links TRBV4-1 with TRBJ1-3; a possible D gene is TRBD1 (6 bases). CDR1 and CDR2 from the germline V gene are MGHRA and YSYEKL. The CDR3 runs 14 residues. Trimming pared 3 bases from V and 2 bases from J, leaving 8 bases between. CDR3 loop: CASSQGTTGNTIYF. In DNA form, the CDR3 reads TGCGCCAGCAGCCAGGGGACAACTGGAAACACCATATATTTT.

The genes are TRBV7-2 and TRBJ1-2; D might be TRBD1 (5 bases). V was shortened by 4 bases and J by 1 base, with 10 bases between the two germline ends. The germline CDR1 and CDR2 sequences are SGHTA and FQGNSA. The CDR3 covers 14 residues. The CDR3 reads CASSSSGLNYGYTF. Written as DNA, the CDR3 is TGTGCCAGCAGCTCGTCGGGGCTTAACTATGGCTACACCTTC.

The gene calls are TRBV18 and TRBJ1-1; TRBD1 might be the D (5 bases). This CDR3 contains 14 residues. Germline CDR1 reads KGHSH; CDR2 reads LQKENI. V dropped 6 bases and J dropped 4 bases, with 15 bases sitting between them. CDR3 amino acids: CASSPGIAGTEAFF. The CDR3 bases are TGTGCCAGCTCCCCAGGGATCGCGGGCACTGAAGCTTTCTTT.

This rearrangement joins TRBV18 to TRBJ1-3; D is ambiguous. CDR3 length: 16 residues. The V end was cut by 1 base, the J end by 0 bases, with 10 bases between. Germline V gene sequence: CDR1 KGHSH, CDR2 LQKENI. CDR3 amino acids: CASSPQQRSSGNTIYF. CDR3 DNA sequence: TGTGCCAGCTCACCACAACAGAGAAGCTCTGGAAACACCATATATTTT.

This chain links TRBV19 with TRBJ1-4; the match to TRBD1 covers 10 bases. Losses at the gene ends were 6 bases for V and 1 base for J; bases not matched to a gene: 2. Germline CDR1 LNHDA, CDR2 SQIVND (reference sequence). The CDR3 consists of 15 residues. The CDR3 reads CASSRDRGTNEKLFF. The DNA of the CDR3 is TGTGCCAGTAGCCGGGACAGGGGAACTAATGAAAAACTGTTTTTT. Based on the CDR3 plus reference TRBV19 and TRBJ1-4, the full variable domain is DGGITQSPKYLFRKEGQNVTLSCEQNLNHDAMYWYRQDPGQGLRLIYYSQIVNDFQKGDIAEGYSVSREKKESFPLTVTSAQKNPTAFYLCASSRDRGTNEKLFFGSGTQLSVL.

The chain is built from TRBV30 and TRBJ1-6, with 11 bases fitting TRBD1. The V gene end was trimmed by 2 bases and the J gene end by 3 bases; junction bases not matched to a gene: 9. The CDR3 has 18 residues. Per germline, CDR1 GTSNPN and CDR2 SVGIG (reference sequence). The CDR3 DNA reads as TGTGCCTGGAGTCGTATGAGCGGGACAGGGGGCTATAATTCACCCCTCCACTTT. Residues: CAWSRMSGTGGYNSPLHF.

This chain connects TRBV12-3 or TRBV12-4 to TRBJ1-4; D gene ambiguous. The germline V and J ends were trimmed by 3 bases and 7 bases, with 6 bases remaining between them. The CDR3 length is 12 residues. The CDR3: CASSFAFEKLFF. The DNA of the CDR3 is TGTGCCAGCAGTTTCGCTTTTGAAAAACTGTTTTTT.

This clone occurred once. V and J are TRBV18 and TRBJ1-1, with no clear D. The CDR3 covers 14 residues. V was shortened by 0 bases and J by 4 bases, with 9 bases between the two germline ends. The germline V gene has CDR1 KGHSH and CDR2 LQKENI. In nucleotides, the CDR3 is TGTGCCAGCTCACCACCCGGGGTGGGCACTGAAGCTTTCTTT. Its translation: CASSPPGVGTEAFF.

The V call is TRBV6-5, the J call TRBJ1-2, with no clear D. Deletions cut 2 bases from V and 3 bases from J, with 7 bases between. This CDR3 region has 13 residues. Germline V gene lookup returns CDR1 MNHEY and CDR2 SVGAGI. CDR3 region: CASSYDADYGYTF. In nucleotides, the CDR3 is TGTGCCAGCAGTTACGACGCTGACTATGGCTACACCTTC.

The chain links TRBV6-5 to TRBJ1-1; D is uncertain. The CDR3 extends over 15 amino acids. V was pared by 0 bases and J by 1 base, with 9 bases between. The germline CDR1 and CDR2 sequences are MNHEY and SVGAGI. The CDR3 DNA reads TGTGCCAGCAGTTACTCGAGTACCGGGAACACTGAAGCTTTCTTT. It is translated as CASSYSSTGNTEAFF.

CDR3: CASSLGSGGTDTQYF. CDR3 in DNA: TGTGCCAGCTCCCTAGGGAGCGGGGGCACAGATACGCAGTATTTT. The chain is built from TRBV7-9 and TRBJ2-3, with TRBD2 identical over 7 bases. This CDR3 comprises 15 residues. J lost 1 base, V lost 8 bases, and 9 bases had no gene match. Germline-derived CDR1 and CDR2 are SEHNR and FQNEAQ (reference sequence).

Here the CDR3 reads CASSPRTSGGIRTDTQYF. The CDR3 DNA reads TGTGCCAGCTCACCGCGGACTAGCGGGGGGATTCGCACAGATACGCAGTATTTT. The genes are TRBV18 and TRBJ2-3; 14 bases are a match to TRBD2. Trimming removed 3 bases from V and 1 base from J; junction bases left unmatched: 6. The CDR3 extends over 18 amino acids. In germline, CDR1 is KGHSH, CDR2 LQKENI.

This clone was recorded a few times. V usage is TRBV3-1 (or the pseudogene TRBV3-2) and J usage is TRBJ2-3; TRBD1 matches at 8 bases. There are 16 residues in the CDR3. V gave up 0 bases and J gave up 5 bases; unmatched junction bases: 7. Germline CDR1 LGHDT, CDR2 YNNKEL (reference sequence). The chain's CDR3 is CASSQDRAGGRDTQYF. Written as DNA, the CDR3 is TGTGCCAGCAGCCAAGATCGGGCAGGGGGCAGAGATACGCAGTATTTT.

The rearrangement links TRBV11-3 to TRBJ1-3; no reliable D call. V was shortened by 7 bases and J by 2 bases, with 21 bases between the two germline ends. Germline-derived CDR1 and CDR2 are SGHNT and YENEEA. The CDR3 length is 17 residues. Written as DNA, the CDR3 is TGTGCCAGCATTATTTCCTTTAGACGGCGGCCTGGAAACACCATATATTTT. Translating gives CASIISFRRRPGNTIYF.

The rearrangement links TRBV30 to TRBJ1-3; D gene uncertain. The germline V gene encodes CDR1 GTSNPN and CDR2 SVGIG (reference sequence). Trimming cost V 0 bases and J 2 bases, with 2 bases left between them. CDR3 length: 12 amino acids. The CDR3 is CAWSVPGNTIYF. CDR3 bases: TGTGCCTGGAGTGTACCTGGAAACACCATATATTTT. The full variable domain, its missing parts supplied by reference TRBV30 and TRBJ1-3, is SQTIHQWPATLVQPVGSPLSLECTVEGTSNPNLYWYRQAAGRGLQLLFYSVGIGQISSEVPQNLSASRPQDRQFILSSKKLLLSDSGFYLCAWSVPGNTIYFGEGSWLTVV.

This clone has just one count. V usage is TRBV5-1 and J usage is TRBJ1-2; TRBD1 might be the D (6 bases). Germline CDR1 SGHRS, CDR2 YFSETQ. The CDR3 contains 14 residues. With 3 bases removed from V and 4 bases from J, the gap between germline ends came to 13 bases. As DNA, the CDR3 is TGCGCCAGCAGCTCCTCAACAGGGCCCTATGGCTACACCTTC. Translation gives CASSSSTGPYGYTF.